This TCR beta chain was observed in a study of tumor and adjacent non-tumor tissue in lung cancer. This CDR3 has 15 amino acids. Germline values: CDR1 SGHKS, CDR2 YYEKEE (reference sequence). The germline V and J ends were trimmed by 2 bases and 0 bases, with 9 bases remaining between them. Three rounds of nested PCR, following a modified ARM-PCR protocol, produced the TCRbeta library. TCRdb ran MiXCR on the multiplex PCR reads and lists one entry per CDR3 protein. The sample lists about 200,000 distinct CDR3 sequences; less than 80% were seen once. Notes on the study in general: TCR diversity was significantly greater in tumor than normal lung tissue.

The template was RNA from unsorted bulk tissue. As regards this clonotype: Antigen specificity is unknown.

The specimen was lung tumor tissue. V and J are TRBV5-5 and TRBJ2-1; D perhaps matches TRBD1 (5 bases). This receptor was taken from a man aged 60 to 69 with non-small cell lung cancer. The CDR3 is CASSFRQNSYNEQFF. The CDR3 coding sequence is TGTGCCAGCAGCTTCAGACAGAACTCCTACAATGAGCAGTTCTTC.